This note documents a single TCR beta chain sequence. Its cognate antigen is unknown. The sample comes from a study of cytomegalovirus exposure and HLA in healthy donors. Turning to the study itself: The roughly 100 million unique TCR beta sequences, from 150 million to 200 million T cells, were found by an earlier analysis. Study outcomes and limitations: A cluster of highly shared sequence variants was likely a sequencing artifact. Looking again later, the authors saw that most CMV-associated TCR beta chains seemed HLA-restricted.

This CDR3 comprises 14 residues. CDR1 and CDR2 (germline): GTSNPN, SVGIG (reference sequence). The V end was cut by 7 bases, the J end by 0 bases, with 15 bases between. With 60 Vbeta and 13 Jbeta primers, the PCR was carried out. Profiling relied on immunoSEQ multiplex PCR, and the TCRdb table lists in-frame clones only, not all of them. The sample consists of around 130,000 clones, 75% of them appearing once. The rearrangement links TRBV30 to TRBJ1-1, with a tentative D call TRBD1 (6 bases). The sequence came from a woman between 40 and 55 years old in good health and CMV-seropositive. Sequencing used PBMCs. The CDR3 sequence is CAFSTGPMNTEAFF. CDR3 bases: TGTGCCTTTTCGACAGGACCGATGAACACTGAAGCTTTCTTT.